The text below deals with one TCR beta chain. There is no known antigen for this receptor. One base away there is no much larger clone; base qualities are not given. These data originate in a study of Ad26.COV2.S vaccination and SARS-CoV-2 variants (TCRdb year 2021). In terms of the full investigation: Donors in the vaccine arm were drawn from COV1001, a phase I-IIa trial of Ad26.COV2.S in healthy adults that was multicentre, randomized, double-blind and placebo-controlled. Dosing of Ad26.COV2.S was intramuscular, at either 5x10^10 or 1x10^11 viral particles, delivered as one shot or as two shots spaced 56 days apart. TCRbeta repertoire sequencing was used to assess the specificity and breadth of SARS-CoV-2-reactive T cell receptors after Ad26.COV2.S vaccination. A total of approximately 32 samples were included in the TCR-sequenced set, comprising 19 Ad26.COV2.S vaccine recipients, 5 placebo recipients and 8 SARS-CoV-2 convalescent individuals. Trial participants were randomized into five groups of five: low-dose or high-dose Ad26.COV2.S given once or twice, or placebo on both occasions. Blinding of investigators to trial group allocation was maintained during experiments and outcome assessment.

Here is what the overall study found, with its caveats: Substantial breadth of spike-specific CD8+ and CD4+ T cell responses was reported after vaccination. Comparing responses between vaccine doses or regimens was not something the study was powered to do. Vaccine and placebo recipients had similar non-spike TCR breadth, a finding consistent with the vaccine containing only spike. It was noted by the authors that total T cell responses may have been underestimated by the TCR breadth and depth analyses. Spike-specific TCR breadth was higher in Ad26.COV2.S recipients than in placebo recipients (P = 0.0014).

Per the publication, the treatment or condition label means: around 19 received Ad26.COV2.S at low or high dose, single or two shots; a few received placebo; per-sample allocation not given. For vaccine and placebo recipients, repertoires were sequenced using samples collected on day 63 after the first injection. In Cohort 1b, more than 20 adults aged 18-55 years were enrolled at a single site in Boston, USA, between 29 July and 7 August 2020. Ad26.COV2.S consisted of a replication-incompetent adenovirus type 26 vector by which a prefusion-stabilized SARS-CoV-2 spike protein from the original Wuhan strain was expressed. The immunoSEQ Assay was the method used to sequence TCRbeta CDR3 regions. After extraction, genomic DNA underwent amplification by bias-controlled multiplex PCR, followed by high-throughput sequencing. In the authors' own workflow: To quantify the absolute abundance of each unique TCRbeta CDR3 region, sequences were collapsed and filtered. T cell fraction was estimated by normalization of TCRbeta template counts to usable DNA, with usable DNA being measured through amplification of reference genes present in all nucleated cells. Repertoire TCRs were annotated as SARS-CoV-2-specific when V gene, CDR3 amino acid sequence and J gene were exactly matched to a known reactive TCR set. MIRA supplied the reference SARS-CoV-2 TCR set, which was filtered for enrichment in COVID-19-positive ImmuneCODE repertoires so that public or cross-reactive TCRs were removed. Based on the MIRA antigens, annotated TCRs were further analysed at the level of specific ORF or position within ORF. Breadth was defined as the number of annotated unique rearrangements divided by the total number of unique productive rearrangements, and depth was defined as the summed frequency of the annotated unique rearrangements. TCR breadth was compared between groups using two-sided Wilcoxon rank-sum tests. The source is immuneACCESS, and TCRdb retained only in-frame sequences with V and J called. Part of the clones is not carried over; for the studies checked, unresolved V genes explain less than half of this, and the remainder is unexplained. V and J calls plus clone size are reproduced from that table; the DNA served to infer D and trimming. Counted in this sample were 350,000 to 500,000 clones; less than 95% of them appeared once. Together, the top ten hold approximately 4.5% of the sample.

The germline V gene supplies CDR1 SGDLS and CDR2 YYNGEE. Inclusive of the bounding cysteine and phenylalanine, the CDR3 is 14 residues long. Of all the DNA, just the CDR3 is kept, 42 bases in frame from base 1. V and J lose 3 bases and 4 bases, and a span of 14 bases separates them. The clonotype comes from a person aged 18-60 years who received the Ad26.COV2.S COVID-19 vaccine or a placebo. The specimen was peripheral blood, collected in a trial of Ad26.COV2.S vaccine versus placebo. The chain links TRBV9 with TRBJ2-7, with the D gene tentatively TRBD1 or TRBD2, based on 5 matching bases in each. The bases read TGTGCCAGCAGCGAGGGACCAGCGGCTTACGAGCAGTACTTC. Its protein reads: CASSEGPAAYEQYF.